These 27 T cell receptor beta chains were sequenced from one sample in a study of synovial regulatory T cells in juvenile arthritis. Clones were read by immunoSEQ multiplex PCR, and TCRdb kept only the in-frame ones, dropping some. Reported are some 9,800 clones; the ten largest clones contain roughly 2%. Sequencing used Treg cells from blood. Subset specified: remaining (HLA-DR-negative) circulating blood Treg cells. These TCRs come from a donor aged 2-30 years with juvenile idiopathic arthritis.

The chain links TRBV11-2 to TRBJ2-5. CDR3 size: 14 residues. No DNA appears here. Germline V CDR1 and CDR2: SGHAT, FQNNGV. CDR3 protein: CASSLVGRYYEQYF. The variable domain in full, completed from reference TRBV11-2 and TRBJ2-5, reads EAGVAQSPRYKIIEKRQSVAFWCNPISGHATLYWYQQILGQGPKLLIQFQNNGVVDDSQLPKDRFSAERLKGVDSTLKIQPAKLEDSAVYLCASSLVGRYYEQYFGPGTRLLVL.

This chain uses TRBV20-1 with TRBJ1-2. Germline V CDR1 and CDR2: DFQATT, SNEGSKA (reference sequence). The CDR3 covers 11 residues. The DNA is not on file. The CDR3 reads CSGRSPYGYTF.

This chain uses TRBV7-9 with TRBJ2-5; TCRdb names TRBD2, which stays unverified in the absence of DNA. This CDR3 contains 14 residues. A DNA sequence was not provided. Per germline, CDR1 SEHNR and CDR2 FQNEAQ (reference sequence). CDR3 sequence reads: CASSLDLAEETQYF.

V usage is TRBV29-1 and J usage is TRBJ2-7; TCRdb selects TRBD2, and the lack of DNA leaves this call unchecked. CDR3 length: 14 amino acids. No nucleotide data were recorded. Per germline, CDR1 SQVTM and CDR2 ANQGSEA. CDR3 sequence: CSVRWAGESYEQYF.

CDR3 loop: CAWTVLGFGRPDHYGYTF. V is TRBV30 and J is TRBJ1-2. The CDR3 consists of 18 residues. DNA for this receptor is not on file. The V gene's germline CDR1 is GTSNPN and CDR2 SVGIG (reference sequence).

The V and J genes are TRBV11-2 and TRBJ1-4. The germline V gene has CDR1 SGHAT and CDR2 FQNNGV. CDR3 length: 18 residues. The DNA is not on file. This CDR3 is CASSPTGNSRAPDKKLFF.

V gene TRBV19 combines with J gene TRBJ1-2; the TCRdb D gene call, TRBD1, has no DNA to confirm it. CDR1 LNHDA and CDR2 SQIVND come from the germline V gene (reference sequence). This CDR3 has 13 amino acids. DNA is not on record. CDR3 in amino acids: CASKGQGDGGYTF. The full variable domain, with the rest looked up from reference TRBV19 and TRBJ1-2, is DGGITQSPKYLFRKEGQNVTLSCEQNLNHDAMYWYRQDPGQGLRLIYYSQIVNDFQKGDIAEGYSVSREKKESFPLTVTSAQKNPTAFYLCASKGQGDGGYTFGSGTRLTVV.

This sequence joins TRBV27 and TRBJ1-6. CDR1 is MNHEY and CDR2 is SMNVEV in the germline V gene (reference sequence). The CDR3 consists of 15 residues. DNA for this receptor is not on file. The chain's CDR3 is CASSLGGNYNSPLHF.

Measured by frequency, this clone is medium-sized. The J gene is TRBJ1-4, the V gene TRBV18; TCRdb reports TRBD1, a call that lacks DNA to check it against. The CDR3 extends over 15 amino acids. Only the protein sequence is given. CDR1 and CDR2 (germline): KGHSH, LQKENI. The CDR3 sequence is CASSPTGTGKEKLFF.

The rearrangement uses TRBV10-3 and TRBJ1-1; TCRdb's assignment of TRBD1 cannot be checked, as there is no DNA. CDR1 and CDR2 (germline): ENHRY, SYGVKD. CDR3 size: 15 residues. There is no recorded DNA. The CDR3 sequence is CAIRTGERPNTEAFF.

Judged by frequency, this clone is medium-sized. The V gene is TRBV2, the J gene TRBJ1-2; the TCRdb D gene call, TRBD1, has no DNA to confirm it. The germline gives CDR1 SNHLY, CDR2 FYNNEI. The CDR3 has 10 residues. No coding sequence is recorded. CDR3 in amino acids: CASGQYGYTF.

Frequency places this clone as medium-sized (0.01 to 0.1%). The chain joins TRBV5-4 to TRBJ1-1; TCRdb returns TRBD1, unconfirmable since there is no DNA. Germline assignment: CDR1 SGHNT and CDR2 YYREEE (reference sequence). The CDR3 totals 13 residues. Only the protein is on record. This CDR3 reads CASSLTGNTEAFF.

The J gene is TRBJ2-3, the V gene TRBV5-1; lacking DNA, the TRBD1 call made by TCRdb goes unchecked. This CDR3 spans 14 amino acids. No nucleotide data were recorded. Germline-derived CDR1 and CDR2 are SGHRS and YFSETQ. This CDR3 is CASSFRGVTDTQYF. The variable domain in full, with the rest retrieved from reference TRBV5-1 and TRBJ2-3, is KAGVTQTPRYLIKTRGQQVTLSCSPISGHRSVSWYQQTPGQGLQFLFEYFSETQRNKGNFPGRFSGRQFSNSRSEMNVSTLELGDSALYLCASSFRGVTDTQYFGPGTRLTVL.

The chain has TRBV12-5 and TRBJ1-1; TCRdb's D call, TRBD1, is unchecked because there is no DNA. CDR1 and CDR2 (germline): LGHNT, FRNRAP. CDR3 size: 16 residues. No nucleotide data were recorded. The CDR3 loop reads CASGLGPGQGNTEAFF.

The rearrangement uses TRBV6-1 and TRBJ1-1; TCRdb gives TRBD1 as the D gene, but with no DNA this cannot be confirmed. Germline assignment: CDR1 MNHNS and CDR2 SASEGT. There are 15 residues in the CDR3. No DNA was logged. CDR3 sequence reads: CASSVLGQTNTEAFF.

This CDR3 reads CSVDFRGQGYGYTF. The rearrangement uses TRBV29-1 and TRBJ1-2; the D call of TRBD1 rests on TCRdb alone, since no DNA is present to check it. The CDR3 contains 14 residues. The nucleotide record is missing. CDR1 and CDR2 from the germline V gene are SQVTM and ANQGSEA.

This chain uses TRBV29-1 with TRBJ2-1; with no DNA, the TCRdb D assignment of TRBD2 cannot be verified. CDR3 size: 13 residues. No DNA accompanies this entry. The germline V gene has CDR1 SQVTM and CDR2 ANQGSEA. This CDR3 is CSSRGAGVNEQFF.

The rearrangement uses TRBV7-2 and TRBJ2-1. CDR3 length equals 14 residues. The DNA sequence is not available. The germline V gene has CDR1 SGHTA and CDR2 FQGNSA. The chain's CDR3 is CASSSVAELPALFF.

The rearrangement uses TRBV5-6 and TRBJ2-3; TCRdb proposes TRBD2, but this gene call is untestable without DNA. Germline loops: CDR1 SGHDT, CDR2 YYEEEE. The CDR3 extends over 15 amino acids. No nucleotide data were recorded. The CDR3 loop reads CASSSLATGTDTQYF.

The rearrangement links TRBV7-3 to TRBJ2-1. Germline-derived CDR1 and CDR2 are SGHTA and FQGTGA. The CDR3 extends over 13 amino acids. No DNA appears here. The CDR3 spells CASSLTRNNEQFF.

V usage is TRBV11-3 and J usage is TRBJ2-5. This CDR3 is built from 15 residues. No nucleotide data were recorded. Germline CDR1 reads SGHNT; CDR2 reads YENEEA. This chain's CDR3 is CASSPDGADQETQYF.

This sequence joins TRBV21-1 and TRBJ2-7. TRBV21-1 is given as a pseudogene. The CDR3 consists of 15 residues. Only the protein sequence is given. CDR3 residues: CASSKGGAPEYEQYF.

This chain connects TRBV28 to TRBJ2-7; the TCRdb D gene call, TRBD1, has no DNA to confirm it. Germline assignment: CDR1 MDHEN and CDR2 SYDVKM. The CDR3 length is 13 residues. The DNA sequence is not available. The CDR3 sequence: CASSLGRTYEQYF.

This chain joins TRBV18 and TRBJ1-2; TCRdb gives TRBD1 as the D gene, but with no DNA this cannot be confirmed. The CDR3 contains 16 residues. Only the protein is on record. From germline, CDR1 is KGHSH and CDR2 LQKENI. The CDR3 is CASSPLSGQGNYGYTF.

The chain links TRBV11-2 to TRBJ2-1; TCRdb's D call of TRBD1 is untestable without DNA. CDR3 size: 16 residues. No DNA is listed. Germline V gene sequence: CDR1 SGHAT, CDR2 FQNNGV. CDR3 sequence: CASSSFRDRSYNEQFF. The full variable domain, in which reference TRBV11-2 and TRBJ2-1 provide the parts outside the CDR3, is EAGVAQSPRYKIIEKRQSVAFWCNPISGHATLYWYQQILGQGPKLLIQFQNNGVVDDSQLPKDRFSAERLKGVDSTLKIQPAKLEDSAVYLCASSSFRDRSYNEQFFGPGTRLTVL.

Judged by frequency, this clone is medium-sized. This rearrangement joins TRBV5-6 to TRBJ1-3. This CDR3 spans 17 amino acids. The DNA is unrecorded. In germline, CDR1 is SGHDT, CDR2 YYEEEE. This chain's CDR3 is CASSLNPAYPSGNTIYF.

V and J are TRBV7-6 and TRBJ2-2; TCRdb's D gene call, TRBD2, goes unchecked for lack of DNA. Germline values: CDR1 SGHVS, CDR2 FNYEAQ. The CDR3 has 16 residues. There is no recorded DNA. The CDR3 region is CASSLGTSGSTGELFF.